This T cell receptor beta chain was identified during a study of long-term antiretroviral therapy in people with HIV. Study-wide results and caveats: Post-ART samples showed increased diversity that remained below transplant donor control levels.

Researchers ran immunoSEQ v3.0 at survey level. Measured with immunoSEQ multiplex PCR; TCRdb has only the in-frame clones, and not every one. Among some 25,000 clones, around four fifths were seen once, and the ten largest hold 5.1%. A note on this clone: The antigen remains undetermined.

The CDR3 has 15 residues. The V gene end was trimmed by 1 base and the J gene end by 4 bases; junction bases not matched to a gene: 5. Germline-derived CDR1 and CDR2 are SNHLY and FYNNEI. The receptor's source is a man between 18 and 29 years old with HIV. The chain combines TRBV2 with TRBJ1-2, with 8 positions matching TRBD1. The starting material was unsorted PBMCs, obtained 3 years after starting antiretroviral therapy. The CDR3 sequence is CASSEGQGASYGYTF. CDR3 in DNA: TGTGCCAGCAGTGAAGGTCAGGGGGCATCCTATGGCTACACCTTC.